This passage covers 23 T cell receptor beta chains from one sample sequenced in a study of cytomegalovirus exposure and HLA in healthy donors. A multiplex PCR was run with 60 Vbeta primers and 13 Jbeta primers. Repertoires were generated with immunoSEQ multiplex PCR, while TCRdb's copy carries only in-frame clones and drops some. Its table records approximately 110,000 clones. Sequencing used PBMCs. The source is a man aged 18 to 29 in good health and CMV-seronegative.

The chain is built from TRBV7-9 and TRBJ2-3; D uncertain. Deletions cut 3 bases from V and 4 bases from J, with 5 bases between. The CDR3 is 12 residues long. Germline values: CDR1 SEHNR, CDR2 FQNEAQ (reference sequence). The CDR3 sequence is CASSFSSDTQYF. The CDR3 DNA is TGTGCCAGCAGCTTCTCCTCAGATACGCAGTATTTT. Filled out from reference TRBV7-9 and TRBJ2-3, the complete variable domain reads DTGVSQNPRHKITKRGQNVTFRCDPISEHNRLYWYRQTLGQGPEFLTYFQNEAQLEKSRLLSDRFSAERPKGSFSTLEIQRTEQGDSAMYLCASSFSSDTQYFGPGTRLTVL.

The chain recombines TRBV19 with TRBJ2-7, with a possible D match to TRBD2 (6 bases). The CDR3 covers 15 residues. Trimming cost V 2 bases and J 0 bases, with 11 bases left between them. CDR1 is LNHDA and CDR2 is SQIVND in the germline V gene (reference sequence). This CDR3 is CASSITGGDSYEQYF. The DNA of the CDR3 is TGTGCCAGTAGTATAACAGGCGGGGACTCCTACGAGCAGTACTTC.

With respect to this clone: At the DNA level, this CDR3 is encoded by other sequences in the same sample as well. The chain uses TRBV6-5 and TRBJ1-1, with D maybe TRBD1 (5 bases). The CDR3 covers 12 residues. V was pared by 4 bases and J by 5 bases, with 8 bases between. CDR1 MNHEY and CDR2 SVGAGI come from the germline V gene. The CDR3: CASSFQGTEAFF. As DNA, the CDR3 is TGTGCCAGCAGTTTTCAGGGAACTGAAGCTTTCTTT.

The J gene is TRBJ2-5, the V gene TRBV29-1; possible D gene TRBD2, 6 bases. The CDR3 extends over 13 amino acids. Trimming removed 6 bases at V and 0 bases at J, with 11 bases between. Germline V gives CDR1 SQVTM, CDR2 ANQGSEA. The chain's CDR3 is CSVGRGDQETQYF. In nucleotides, the CDR3 is TGCAGCGTCGGACGCGGGGACCAAGAGACCCAGTACTTC.

The chain couples TRBV25-1 to TRBJ2-5, with D uncertain. V was clipped by 2 bases and J by 5 bases, with 12 bases between them. This CDR3 is 14 amino acids long. The germline CDR1 and CDR2 sequences are MGHDK and SYGVNS. In nucleotides, the CDR3 is TGTGCCAGCAGTGAACTCAGAATCGGGGAGACCCAGTACTTC. Its translation: CASSELRIGETQYF. Drawing the rest from reference TRBV25-1 and TRBJ2-5, the complete variable domain is EADIYQTPRYLVIGTGKKITLECSQTMGHDKMYWYQQDPGMELHLIHYSYGVNSTEKGDLSSESTVSRIRTEHFPLTLESARPSHTSQYLCASSELRIGETQYFGPGTRLLVL.

The chain is built from TRBV7-2 and TRBJ1-2; 8 bases agree with TRBD1. The V and J ends lost 5 bases and 3 bases, in that order; junction bases with no gene match: 2. Germline assignment: CDR1 SGHTA and CDR2 FQGNSA. This CDR3 has 13 residues. DNA of the CDR3: TGTGCCAGCAGCGGACAGGGTCACTATGGCTACACCTTC. It codes for CASSGQGHYGYTF.

The CDR3 loop is CASSTLLGQGSPLLGGYTF. The CDR3 region has the DNA TGTGCCAGCAGCACCCTTCTTGGACAGGGGAGCCCTTTGTTGGGGGGCTACACCTTC. The chain couples TRBV28 to TRBJ1-2; TRBD1 matches at 9 bases. Per the germline V gene, CDR1 is MDHEN and CDR2 is SYDVKM. V gave up 6 bases and J gave up 8 bases; unmatched junction bases: 25. CDR3 length: 19 amino acids.

The chain is built from TRBV14 and TRBJ1-3; the D gene is possibly TRBD1 (6 bases). Germline CDR1 reads SGHDN; CDR2 reads FVKESK. Trimming removed 2 bases from V and 4 bases from J, with 15 bases in between. CDR3 size: 16 residues. CDR3 amino acids: CASSQHRGGLGNTIYF. CDR3 DNA: TGTGCCAGCAGCCAACACCGAGGGGGTTTGGGAAACACCATATATTTT.

The CDR3, as DNA: TGTGCCAGCAGCTTACGGGACAGGGACTACGAGCAGTACTTC. Residues: CASSLRDRDYEQYF. The rearrangement uses TRBV7-2 and TRBJ2-7, with TRBD1 matching 9 bases. The trim removed 2 bases at V and 3 bases at J, leaving 2 bases unmatched. This CDR3 has 14 amino acids. Germline-derived CDR1 and CDR2 are SGHTA and FQGNSA.

V is TRBV18 and J is TRBJ2-7, with 7 nucleotides matching TRBD1. With 3 bases clipped from V and 3 bases from J, the junction kept 11 bases outside the gene matches. This CDR3 has 16 residues. CDR1 and CDR2 (germline): KGHSH, LQKENI. For the CDR3, the DNA is TGTGCCAGCTCACCCCTACCGCACAGGGGTGACTACGAGCAGTACTTC. Its protein is CASSPLPHRGDYEQYF.

The V call is TRBV29-1, the J call TRBJ2-7; no firm D call. The CDR3 length is 13 residues. Germline V lookup: CDR1 SQVTM, CDR2 ANQGSEA. V was shortened by 6 bases and J by 0 bases, with 12 bases between the two germline ends. The CDR3 loop reads CSVATRFSYEQYF. The CDR3 nucleotides read TGCAGCGTCGCCACCCGGTTCTCCTACGAGCAGTACTTC.

The genes are TRBV5-1 and TRBJ2-7; TRBD1 agrees at 11 bases. J lost 5 bases, V lost 4 bases, and 8 bases had no gene match. There are 15 residues in the CDR3. Germline V CDR1 and CDR2: SGHRS, YFSETQ. The CDR3 DNA sequence: TGCGCCAGCAGCAAACGGACAGGGGGCGACGACGAGCAGTACTTC. Encoded protein: CASSKRTGGDDEQYF.

Notes on this clone: The sample has other DNA sequences that encode this CDR3 too. The chain combines TRBV9 with TRBJ2-1, with 9 bases fitting TRBD2. This CDR3 region has 15 residues. V dropped 1 base and J dropped 2; count of bases not matched to a gene: 1. Germline CDR1 SGDLS, CDR2 YYNGEE. CDR3 in amino acids: CASSVIAGAYNEQFF. The CDR3 nucleotides are TGTGCCAGCAGCGTAATAGCGGGGGCCTACAATGAGCAGTTCTTC.

The gene calls are TRBV6-5 and TRBJ2-1, with D tentatively TRBD2 (5 bases). This CDR3 has 16 residues. Germline CDR1 MNHEY, CDR2 SVGAGI. V was clipped by 0 bases and J by 4 bases, with 13 bases between them. The CDR3: CASSYSGGYLYNEQFF. The CDR3 DNA is TGTGCCAGCAGTTACTCGGGCGGGTACCTATACAATGAGCAGTTCTTC.

This chain joins TRBV6-5 and TRBJ2-2, with 8 bases matching TRBD1. Germline trimming cut 1 base from V and 8 bases from J; bases unmatched to any gene: 6. The germline V gene has CDR1 MNHEY and CDR2 SVGAGI. The CDR3 extends over 15 amino acids. DNA for the CDR3: TGTGCCAGCAGTTACTATGCAGGGGGCAAAGGGGAGCTGTTTTTT. This gives the protein CASSYYAGGKGELFF.

V gene TRBV27 combines with J gene TRBJ2-5; D is ambiguous. The V end was cut by 4 bases, the J end by 0 bases, with 3 bases between. CDR1 is MNHEY, CDR2 SMNVEV, per germline (reference sequence). The CDR3 totals 12 residues. CDR3 protein: CASSWHQETQYF. The CDR3 nucleotides are TGTGCCAGCAGTTGGCACCAAGAGACCCAGTACTTC.

This chain joins TRBV10-3 and TRBJ1-3; maybe TRBD1 (6 bases). V was pared by 9 bases and J by 2 bases, with 20 bases between. CDR3 length: 16 residues. Per germline, CDR1 ENHRY and CDR2 SYGVKD. This chain's CDR3 is CAISRQDTGTGNTIYF. In nucleotides, the CDR3 is TGTGCCATTTCTCGACAAGACACAGGGACTGGAAACACCATATATTTT.

The chain recombines TRBV5-5 with TRBJ2-5; 7 nucleotides match TRBD2. Germline loops: CDR1 SGHKS, CDR2 YYEKEE (reference sequence). Trimming at V came to 0 bases and at J to 4 bases, leaving 0 bases not matched to a gene. The CDR3 consists of 13 residues. Here the CDR3 reads CASSLGGGETQYF. The CDR3 DNA sequence: TGTGCCAGCAGCTTGGGGGGGGGAGAGACCCAGTACTTC.

V usage is TRBV19 and J usage is TRBJ1-3; D is ambiguous. The CDR3 extends over 14 amino acids. Germline CDR1 is LNHDA and CDR2 is SQIVND (reference sequence). Trimming left V 10 bases short and J 0 bases short, with 13 bases between. The CDR3 DNA is TGTGCCACCGCGAGGGAGTCCTCTGGAAACACCATATATTTT. As protein: CATARESSGNTIYF.

The V and J genes are TRBV5-6 and TRBJ2-2, with a possible D match to TRBD2 (5 bases). V lost 4 bases, J lost 6 bases, and 13 bases lay in between. Germline V lookup: CDR1 SGHDT, CDR2 YYEEEE. CDR3 length: 14 amino acids. CDR3 sequence: CASSTQGRAGELFF. CDR3 bases: TGTGCCAGCAGCACTCAAGGGAGAGCCGGGGAGCTGTTTTTT.

The V call is TRBV30, the J call TRBJ1-5; TRBD1 matches at 10 bases. Germline V gene data show CDR1 as GTSNPN and CDR2 as SVGIG (reference sequence). The CDR3 extends over 13 amino acids. V was clipped by 5 bases and J by 4 bases; unmatched bases: 2. CDR3 sequence reads: CAWGTGVNQPQHF. As DNA, the CDR3 is TGTGCCTGGGGGACAGGGGTTAATCAGCCCCAGCATTTT.

The J gene is TRBJ1-2, the V gene TRBV5-1; 7 bases agree with TRBD1. The CDR3 is made up of 15 amino acids. V gave up 4 bases and J gave up 0 bases; unmatched junction bases: 6. Per the germline V gene, CDR1 is SGHRS and CDR2 is YFSETQ. The CDR3: CASSGWDSANYGYTF. The CDR3, as DNA: TGCGCCAGCAGCGGTTGGGACAGTGCTAACTATGGCTACACCTTC.

This chain connects TRBV9 to TRBJ2-1; 8 nucleotides line up with TRBD1. The CDR3 loop spans 17 amino acids. The J segment lost 2 bases and the V segment lost 4 bases, leaving 11 bases of the junction unmatched. Germline-derived CDR1 and CDR2 are SGDLS and YYNGEE. The CDR3 DNA follows: TGTGCCAGCAGCAAATTAACAGGGGGAAGTACCTACAATGAGCAGTTCTTC. Its translation: CASSKLTGGSTYNEQFF.